The clone carrying this TCR beta chain has a count of ten or more. Germline assignment: CDR1 DFQATT and CDR2 SNEGSKA (reference sequence). Trimming took off 3 bases at V and 6 bases at J, with 14 bases between the two ends. The CDR3 runs to 14 residues. Preparation of the TCRbeta library used unique molecular identifiers. TCRdb re-derived calls from the PCR reads in MiXCR, one entry per CDR3 protein. The sample records about 610,000 distinct CDR3 sequences, roughly a tenth being singletons. The data originate from a study of T-cell reconstitution after alpha-beta-depleted transplantation in children. This TCR derives from a human donor who donated a stem cell graft to a child with acute myeloid leukemia. Sequencing was performed on PBMCs from the stem cell graft donor, taken from the stem cell graft. The rearrangement links TRBV20-1 to TRBJ2-2, with a tentative D call TRBD2 (5 bases). The CDR3 sequence is CSASGRSGSGELFF. The CDR3 DNA reads as TGCAGTGCTAGTGGGAGAAGCGGTTCCGGGGAGCTGTTTTTT.